A single sample gave rise to the 20 T cell receptor beta chains below, sequenced in a study of identical twins. TCRdb fed the 5' RACE reads into MiXCR, producing one record per CDR3 protein. The repertoire holds 650,000 to 750,000 distinct CDR3 sequences, with 21% as singletons. These data were also reused for a study on T cells expressing NK-cell markers.

Material: PBMCs. The receptors shown here come from a woman aged 18-29 years in good health.

The chain couples TRBV6-5 to TRBJ2-5, with D hard to call. The CDR3 consists of 14 residues. V lost 2 bases and J lost 5, with 12 bases in between. Germline V gene sequence: CDR1 MNHEY, CDR2 SVGAGI. CDR3 protein: CASSYRSLGETQYF. The CDR3 bases are TGTGCCAGCAGTTACAGGTCGTTGGGGGAGACCCAGTACTTC.

The V and J genes are TRBV6-5 and TRBJ1-2; a weak D match, TRBD1 (5 bases). Germline loops: CDR1 MNHEY, CDR2 SVGAGI. Trimming took 6 bases from V and 4 from J, leaving 9 bases between them. The CDR3 sequence is 12 residues long. CDR3 sequence (DNA): TGTGCCAGCAGCACAGGAGCCTATGGCTACACCTTC. Amino acids: CASSTGAYGYTF.

This clonotype turned up a few times. The rearrangement uses TRBV3-1 and TRBJ2-1; 11 bases line up with TRBD2. This CDR3 is 17 amino acids long. J gave up 9 bases and V 11 bases, and 21 bases lay outside the gene matches. From germline, CDR1 is LGHDT and CDR2 YNNKEL (reference sequence). CDR3: CASSQQVAGGPGSEQFF. In DNA, the CDR3 is TGTGCCTCCAGCCAACAGGTAGCGGGGGGGCCTGGTAGTGAGCAGTTCTTC.

This clonotype was counted between two and nine times. The gene calls are TRBV5-1 and TRBJ2-7, with 10 bases that match TRBD2. This CDR3 spans 16 amino acids. The junction had 8 bases not matched to a gene; V was cut back by 1 base and J by 4 bases. Per germline, CDR1 SGHRS and CDR2 YFSETQ. CDR3 loop: CASSLQASGSIYEQYF. The DNA for the CDR3 is TGCGCCAGCAGCTTGCAGGCTAGCGGGAGTATTTACGAGCAGTACTTC. The full variable domain, rest sourced from reference TRBV5-1 and TRBJ2-7, is KAGVTQTPRYLIKTRGQQVTLSCSPISGHRSVSWYQQTPGQGLQFLFEYFSETQRNKGNFPGRFSGRQFSNSRSEMNVSTLELGDSALYLCASSLQASGSIYEQYFGPGTRLTVT.

The J gene is TRBJ2-1, the V gene TRBV12-3 or TRBV12-4, with 7 bases lining up with TRBD2. This CDR3 has 14 residues. J gave up 6 bases and V 1 base, and 3 bases lay outside the gene matches. The CDR3 loop is CASSLGGEGNEQFF. CDR3 DNA: TGTGCCAGCAGTTTAGGGGGGGAGGGCAATGAGCAGTTCTTC.

The chain recombines TRBV20-1 with TRBJ2-3; 7 bases are a match to TRBD2. The J segment lost 3 bases and the V segment lost 0 bases, leaving 3 bases of the junction unmatched. The CDR3 runs 14 residues. Germline-derived CDR1 and CDR2 are DFQATT and SNEGSKA (reference sequence). The CDR3 DNA reads TGCAGTGCTAGAGAGGCGGGAGAAACAGATACGCAGTATTTT. Its protein is CSAREAGETDTQYF.

The gene calls are TRBV18 and TRBJ2-2; D remains ambiguous. Trimming removed 6 bases at V and 5 bases at J, with 13 bases between. The CDR3 has 14 residues. The V gene's germline CDR1 is KGHSH and CDR2 LQKENI. This CDR3 reads CASSVREPTGELFF. CDR3 nucleotide sequence: TGTGCCAGCTCCGTCCGTGAGCCAACCGGGGAGCTGTTTTTT.

There are many counts of this clonotype. The V call is TRBV3-1, the J call TRBJ2-2; tentatively, D is TRBD1 (7 bases). Trimming cost V 8 bases and J 3 bases, with 16 bases left between them. Germline assignment: CDR1 LGHDT and CDR2 YNNKEL (reference sequence). The length of the CDR3 is 15 residues. In DNA form, the CDR3 reads TGTGCCAGCGACCGGGGGACAGATCACACCGGGGAGCTGTTTTTT. It codes for CASDRGTDHTGELFF.

This clonotype was picked up a small number of times. The chain employs TRBV15 and TRBJ1-6; D gene unclear. Trimming cost V 0 bases and J 3 bases, with 6 bases left between them. Per the germline V gene, CDR1 is LNHNV and CDR2 is YYDKDF (reference sequence). The CDR3 runs to 15 residues. Here the CDR3 DNA reads TGTGCCACCAGCAGAGAGCCGGACTATAATTCACCCCTCCACTTT. Amino acid sequence: CATSREPDYNSPLHF.

This clonotype was recorded a few times. V gene TRBV20-1 combines with J gene TRBJ2-7; TRBD1 matches at 10 bases. This CDR3 has 13 amino acids. Germline lookup yields CDR1 DFQATT and CDR2 SNEGSKA (reference sequence). The trim removed 6 bases at V and 7 bases at J, leaving 9 bases unmatched. The chain's CDR3 is CSALLGQGQEQYF. Written as DNA, the CDR3 is TGCAGTGCCCTCCTGGGACAGGGGCAAGAGCAGTACTTC.

This clonotype occurred a few times. The V and J genes are TRBV7-9 and TRBJ2-1; a possible D gene is TRBD2 (7 bases). This CDR3 comprises 15 residues. Trimming stripped 5 bases from V and 7 bases from J, with 18 bases between. The germline gives CDR1 SEHNR, CDR2 FQNEAQ (reference sequence). Here the CDR3 reads CASSKRGREWNEQFF. For the CDR3, the DNA is TGTGCCAGCAGCAAACGGGGGCGGGAGTGGAATGAGCAGTTCTTC.

This rearrangement joins TRBV7-3 to TRBJ2-2; no firm D call. Germline CDR1 SGHTA, CDR2 FQGTGA. The CDR3 is 14 amino acids. Trimming shortened V by 5 bases and J by 2 bases, and 9 bases separated the two germline ends. Here the CDR3 reads CASSRARNTGELFF. The CDR3 DNA sequence: TGTGCCAGCAGCCGGGCCCGAAACACCGGGGAGCTGTTTTTT.

This rearrangement joins TRBV7-9 to TRBJ2-5; 7 bases are a match to TRBD2. The V gene end was trimmed by 1 base and the J gene end by 1 base; junction bases not matched to a gene: 9. In germline, CDR1 is SEHNR, CDR2 FQNEAQ (reference sequence). The CDR3 is 17 residues long. CDR3 amino acids: CASSLEVGRGIQETQYF. DNA of the CDR3: TGTGCCAGCAGCTTAGAGGTGGGGCGGGGGATCCAAGAGACCCAGTACTTC.

This clonotype was recorded a few times. The CDR3: CASSVQGASFEQYF. CDR3 in DNA: TGCGCCAGCAGCGTGCAGGGGGCTAGTTTCGAGCAGTACTTC. The rearrangement joins TRBV5-1 to TRBJ2-7; 8 nucleotides align to TRBD1. The J segment lost 6 bases and the V segment lost 4 bases, leaving 9 bases of the junction unmatched. CDR3 length: 14 residues. Germline loops: CDR1 SGHRS, CDR2 YFSETQ.

This clonotype was observed a few times. CDR3 residues: CSARQQGMGYNEQFF. For the CDR3, the DNA is TGCAGTGCTAGGCAACAGGGGATGGGGTACAATGAGCAGTTCTTC. The chain employs TRBV20-1 and TRBJ2-1; TRBD1 aligns across 7 bases. J was trimmed by 4 bases and V by 3 bases; bases with no gene match: 9. Per germline, CDR1 DFQATT and CDR2 SNEGSKA (reference sequence). The CDR3 is made up of 15 amino acids.

This clonotype was observed a few times. The V gene is TRBV11-2, the J gene TRBJ2-3; 12 positions agree with TRBD2. Germline loops: CDR1 SGHAT, CDR2 FQNNGV. The J segment lost 3 bases and the V segment lost 5 bases, leaving 6 bases of the junction unmatched. There are 16 residues in the CDR3. The CDR3 DNA reads as TGTGCCAGCAGCCCACGACTAGCGGGAGAGACAGATACGCAGTATTTT. Translated, it gives CASSPRLAGETDTQYF.

The rearrangement joins TRBV6-1 to TRBJ2-1; D unresolved. V was shortened by 10 bases and J by 2 bases, with 18 bases between the two germline ends. The CDR3 runs 15 residues. Germline V gives CDR1 MNHNS, CDR2 SASEGT. The CDR3 sequence is CATVTSGGAYNEQFF. CDR3 bases: TGTGCCACCGTGACATCGGGTGGGGCCTACAATGAGCAGTTCTTC.

V usage is TRBV14 and J usage is TRBJ2-6; D uncertain. Between the trimmed V and J ends, which lost 3 bases and 3 bases, there was a span of 9 bases. The germline V gene encodes CDR1 SGHDN and CDR2 FVKESK. The CDR3 extends over 15 amino acids. Written as DNA, the CDR3 is TGTGCCAGCAGCCACCCACCCCATGGGGCCAACGTCCTGACTTTC. Its protein is CASSHPPHGANVLTF.

This clonotype was seen a handful of times. The gene calls are TRBV28 and TRBJ1-2, with D hard to call. CDR3 size: 13 residues. Germline-derived CDR1 and CDR2 are MDHEN and SYDVKM. Trimming pared 8 bases from V and 4 bases from J, leaving 14 bases between. The CDR3 nucleotides read TGTGCCAGCGGTCGCGAGCGGGGCTATGGCTACACCTTC. Translation gives CASGRERGYGYTF.

This clonotype was counted only a few times. This chain connects TRBV6-5 to TRBJ1-2; D might be TRBD1 (6 bases). Germline assignment: CDR1 MNHEY and CDR2 SVGAGI. V was trimmed by 2 bases and J by 8 bases, leaving 21 bases between them. This CDR3 has 16 amino acids. The CDR3 sequence: CASSYGGRSLKIGYTF. The CDR3 nucleotides read TGTGCCAGCAGTTACGGGGGGCGAAGTCTCAAGATAGGCTACACCTTC.